One and the same sample provided the 31 T cell receptor beta chains below, sequenced in a study of blood T cell repertoires in COVID-19 (TCRdb year 2020). The method was the immunoSEQ multiplex PCR assay. Entries here come from immuneACCESS through TCRdb and include only in-frame sequences with V and J called. Some clones fail to appear in such tables; in the studies checked, an unresolved V gene covers under half of the shortfall, and the cause of the remainder is unknown. This sample holds some 670,000 clones; more than 80% were observed only once. Together, the top ten hold approximately 0.25% of the sample. Sequencing was done on a sample of peripheral blood. Receptors were obtained from a young woman with acute or convalescent COVID-19.

The chain couples TRBV13 to TRBJ2-3; 8 positions match TRBD2. The CDR3 totals 17 residues. The ends lost 0 bases at V and 1 base at J; junction bases unmatched: 6. Germline V gene data show CDR1 as PRHDT and CDR2 as FYEKMQ (reference sequence). The CDR3 bases are TGTGCCAGCAGCTTAGGGACAGCGGGGGACCGCACAGATACGCAGTATTTT. As protein: CASSLGTAGDRTDTQYF.

This chain uses TRBV11-2 with TRBJ1-1; TRBD1 is a possible D gene (5 bases). The V gene lost 1 base and the J gene lost 4 bases, with 13 bases spanning the gap. Germline CDR1 SGHAT, CDR2 FQNNGV. The CDR3 extends over 15 amino acids. The CDR3, as DNA: TGTGCCAGCAGCTTAGCGGGGGGTCAGGGCACTGAAGCTTTCTTT. It is translated as CASSLAGGQGTEAFF.

The rearrangement joins TRBV6-5 to TRBJ1-6; D call uncertain. V lost 0 bases, J lost 8 bases, and 14 bases lay in between. The length of the CDR3 is 16 residues. The germline gives CDR1 MNHEY, CDR2 SVGAGI. CDR3 amino acids: CASSYSSGTLDSPLHF. Written as DNA, the CDR3 is TGTGCCAGCAGTTACTCCTCAGGAACCCTGGATTCACCCCTCCACTTT.

The chain links TRBV5-4 to TRBJ1-1; TRBD1 matches at 7 bases. The CDR3 is made up of 15 amino acids. With 4 bases clipped from V and 1 base from J, the junction kept 7 bases outside the gene matches. Germline values: CDR1 SGHNT, CDR2 YYREEE (reference sequence). The CDR3 sequence is CASSQLGQPNTEAFF. Here the CDR3 DNA reads TGTGCCAGCAGCCAGTTGGGACAGCCGAACACTGAAGCTTTCTTT.

The chain carries TRBV9 and TRBJ1-1; 7 bases match TRBD1. This CDR3 region has 15 residues. Germline lookup yields CDR1 SGDLS and CDR2 YYNGEE. The V segment lost 1 base and the J segment 5 bases; nucleotides outside the gene matches: 8. CDR3 DNA: TGTGCCAGCAGCGTACACCGGGACAGTGGAACTGAAGCTTTCTTT. Its protein product is CASSVHRDSGTEAFF.

The gene calls are TRBV20-1 and TRBJ1-2, with a tentative D call TRBD1 (5 bases). The CDR3 contains 15 residues. Germline CDR1 DFQATT, CDR2 SNEGSKA (reference sequence). Trimming cost V 3 bases and J 1 base, with 15 bases left between them. In nucleotides, the CDR3 is TGCAGTGCTAGTTTTAAGGGGATTATTAACTATGGCTACACCTTC. It encodes CSASFKGIINYGYTF.

This clone was picked up one time. This chain joins TRBV6-5 and TRBJ1-2; possible D gene TRBD1, 5 bases. Germline CDR1 reads MNHEY; CDR2 reads SVGAGI. The CDR3 sequence is 14 residues long. Deletions cut 6 bases from V and 1 base from J, with 12 bases between. Here the CDR3 DNA reads TGTGCCAGCAGCGCGGGGGGGATTAACTATGGCTACACCTTC. Translated, it gives CASSAGGINYGYTF.

The chain uses TRBV19 and TRBJ1-4; D gene unclear. Germline values: CDR1 LNHDA, CDR2 SQIVND (reference sequence). CDR3 length equals 17 residues. V lost 3 bases and J lost 3, with 17 bases in between. CDR3 sequence (DNA): TGTGCCAGTAGTATTAGATTGTTGGGTCAGGCTAATGAAAAACTGTTTTTT. Translating gives CASSIRLLGQANEKLFF.

The chain recombines TRBV6-2 or TRBV6-3 with TRBJ2-7; 15 nucleotides align to TRBD2. Germline CDR1 is MNHEY and CDR2 is SVGEGT. The CDR3 totals 17 residues. V dropped 5 bases and J dropped 2; count of bases not matched to a gene: 7. CDR3 region: CASSTPGLAGGTYEQYF. DNA for the CDR3: TGTGCCAGCAGTACCCCTGGACTAGCGGGGGGGACCTACGAGCAGTACTTC.

This clone came up a few times. The chain employs TRBV10-2 and TRBJ1-1, with D uncertain. Germline V gene lookup returns CDR1 WSHSY and CDR2 SAAADI. Trimming removed 3 bases from V and 4 bases from J, with 12 bases in between. This CDR3 comprises 14 residues. DNA of the CDR3: TGCGCCAGCAGTGATGGCAGGTCGGTCACTGAAGCTTTCTTT. Translation: CASSDGRSVTEAFF.

This clone was counted once. The chain joins TRBV5-1 to TRBJ1-5, with 9 bases that match TRBD1. From germline, CDR1 is SGHRS and CDR2 YFSETQ. The CDR3 consists of 14 residues. J gave up 7 bases and V 3 bases, and 5 bases lay outside the gene matches. CDR3: CASSSGQGGQPQHF. The DNA of the CDR3 is TGCGCCAGCAGCTCGGGACAGGGCGGGCAGCCCCAGCATTTT.

The chain couples TRBV30 to TRBJ1-1; D gene uncertain. This CDR3 is built from 16 residues. The V gene lost 2 bases and the J gene lost 5 bases, with 21 bases spanning the gap. Germline-derived CDR1 and CDR2 are GTSNPN and SVGIG (reference sequence). The CDR3 nucleotides read TGTGCCTGGAGTAACCCGGGCGGGCGGATGGGAACTGAAGCTTTCTTT. The encoded protein is CAWSNPGGRMGTEAFF.

Note on this clone: The same CDR3 can be traced to other DNA sequences in this sample. The chain links TRBV4-1 to TRBJ2-2, with D perhaps matching TRBD1 (5 bases). In germline, CDR1 is MGHRA, CDR2 YSYEKL. The CDR3 length is 13 residues. Trimming shortened V by 2 bases and J by 4 bases, and 5 bases separated the two germline ends. CDR3 sequence: CASSQTGTGELFF. The CDR3 DNA reads as TGCGCCAGCAGCCAAACAGGCACCGGGGAGCTGTTTTTT.

The V call is TRBV10-2, the J call TRBJ1-1; no firm D call. Between the trimmed V and J ends, which lost 6 bases and 2 bases, there was a span of 16 bases. The CDR3 totals 15 residues. Germline lookup yields CDR1 WSHSY and CDR2 SAAADI. The DNA for the CDR3 is TGCGCCAGCAGGAGCTTGGAGAGTAAAAACACTGAAGCTTTCTTT. Encoded protein: CASRSLESKNTEAFF.

Details on this clone: Other nucleotide sequences in the sample specify the same CDR3. The chain carries TRBV19 and TRBJ1-1, with 8 bases identical to TRBD1. The CDR3 runs 13 residues. The trim removed 6 bases at V and 1 base at J, leaving 1 base unmatched. Per the germline V gene, CDR1 is LNHDA and CDR2 is SQIVND (reference sequence). DNA of the CDR3: TGTGCCAGTAGAGGACAGGGGAACACTGAAGCTTTCTTT. Its protein product is CASRGQGNTEAFF.

This clone came up once. J is TRBJ1-1 and V is TRBV4-3; D remains unclear. There are 14 residues in the CDR3. V was shortened by 4 bases and J by 3 bases, with 12 bases between the two germline ends. The germline V gene has CDR1 LGHNA and CDR2 YSLEER. The CDR3 DNA follows: TGCGCCAGCAGCCGAGCGCCCGGGGACACTGAAGCTTTCTTT. Translation: CASSRAPGDTEAFF.

This rearrangement joins TRBV7-9 to TRBJ1-6; 8 bases agree with TRBD1. The CDR3 is 16 residues long. V gave up 3 bases and J gave up 10 bases; unmatched junction bases: 11. CDR1 is SEHNR and CDR2 is FQNEAQ in the germline V gene (reference sequence). CDR3 in DNA: TGTGCCAGCAGCTTTAAATCGGTGGCAGGGGGCTCACCCCTCCACTTT. As protein: CASSFKSVAGGSPLHF.

The chain is built from TRBV5-1 and TRBJ1-2, with D unclear. The V and J ends lost 4 bases and 2 bases respectively, with 15 bases between them. This CDR3 has 15 residues. Germline values: CDR1 SGHRS, CDR2 YFSETQ. CDR3 coding DNA: TGCGCCAGCAGCCAAGCGCCCGGGAGAAACTATGGCTACACCTTC. It yields the protein CASSQAPGRNYGYTF.

This clone occurred a few times. The chain has TRBV5-6 and TRBJ1-2; 7 nucleotides align to TRBD1. The J segment lost 3 bases and the V segment lost 4 bases, leaving 6 bases of the junction unmatched. Germline assignment: CDR1 SGHDT and CDR2 YYEEEE. The CDR3 consists of 14 residues. The CDR3 sequence is CASSLRTGYYGYTF. In DNA form, the CDR3 reads TGTGCCAGCAGCCTCCGGACAGGATACTATGGCTACACCTTC.

In its sample, this clone was seen once. Other DNA sequences in the sample encode the same CDR3. The genes are TRBV29-1 and TRBJ1-5, with 7 positions matching TRBD1. V dropped 4 bases and J dropped 3; count of bases not matched to a gene: 6. The CDR3 totals 14 residues. Per germline, CDR1 SQVTM and CDR2 ANQGSEA. The DNA for the CDR3 is TGCAGCGTTGCCGTCGACAGGGTCAATCAGCCCCAGCATTTT. It specifies CSVAVDRVNQPQHF.

The chain has TRBV9 and TRBJ1-2, with 11 bases fitting TRBD1. V lost 4 bases, J lost 6 bases, and 5 bases stayed unmatched. This CDR3 contains 14 residues. Germline loops: CDR1 SGDLS, CDR2 YYNGEE. CDR3 sequence reads: CASSLRDRGNGYTF. The CDR3 nucleotides read TGTGCCAGCAGCCTTCGGGACAGGGGGAATGGCTACACCTTC. The variable domain in full, completed from reference TRBV9 and TRBJ1-2, reads DSGVTQTPKHLITATGQRVTLRCSPRSGDLSVYWYQQSLDQGLQFLIQYYNGEERAKGNILERFSAQQFPDLHSELNLSSLELGDSALYFCASSLRDRGNGYTFGSGTRLTVV.

The rearrangement links TRBV27 to TRBJ2-7, with 7 positions matching TRBD2. The CDR3 totals 17 residues. CDR1 and CDR2 (germline): MNHEY, SMNVEV (reference sequence). The J segment lost 2 bases and the V segment lost 0 bases, leaving 10 bases of the junction unmatched. CDR3 DNA sequence: TGTGCCAGCAGTTTATCGTCCAGACTAGCTGCAACCTACGAGCAGTACTTC. This sequence encodes CASSLSSRLAATYEQYF.

J is TRBJ2-5 and V is TRBV19; 16 positions agree with TRBD2. The V gene end was trimmed by 5 bases and the J gene end by 5 bases; junction bases not matched to a gene: 8. This CDR3 is built from 17 residues. The germline V gene has CDR1 LNHDA and CDR2 SQIVND (reference sequence). The CDR3 loop reads CASSAGTSGGALETQYF. The DNA for the CDR3 is TGTGCCAGTAGTGCAGGGACTAGCGGGGGGGCCCTGGAGACCCAGTACTTC.

Regarding this clone: This CDR3 is also generated by other DNA sequences in the sample. The chain has TRBV19 and TRBJ1-1; possibly TRBD1 for D (5 bases). The length of the CDR3 is 13 residues. Trimming cost V 5 bases and J 2 bases, with 9 bases left between them. CDR1 is LNHDA, CDR2 SQIVND, per germline (reference sequence). The CDR3: CASSWTPNTEAFF. CDR3 in DNA: TGTGCCAGTAGTTGGACACCAAACACTGAAGCTTTCTTT.

This rearrangement joins TRBV9 to TRBJ1-1; 9 nucleotides match TRBD1. This CDR3 spans 14 amino acids. V was pared by 6 bases and J by 1 base, with 4 bases of the junction left unmatched. Germline V gene sequence: CDR1 SGDLS, CDR2 YYNGEE. CDR3 in DNA: TGTGCCAGCACTAGGGGACAGGGGAACACTGAAGCTTTCTTT. This encodes CASTRGQGNTEAFF.

The J gene is TRBJ1-4, the V gene TRBV2; D unresolved. Trimming cost V 5 bases and J 4 bases, with 2 bases left between them. Germline assignment: CDR1 SNHLY and CDR2 FYNNEI. The CDR3 has 11 amino acids. CDR3 region: CASSYNEKLFF. DNA of the CDR3: TGTGCCAGCAGTTATAATGAAAAACTGTTTTTT.

This chain uses TRBV7-9 with TRBJ1-1; tentative D call: TRBD1 (5 bases). CDR1 and CDR2 (germline): SEHNR, FQNEAQ (reference sequence). This CDR3 has 14 amino acids. Trimming pared 5 bases from V and 1 base from J, leaving 11 bases between. CDR3 region: CASSNRQQNTEAFF. CDR3 DNA: TGTGCCAGCAGCAACAGACAGCAGAACACTGAAGCTTTCTTT.

The chain uses TRBV30 and TRBJ1-2; D may be TRBD1 (5 bases). The germline V gene encodes CDR1 GTSNPN and CDR2 SVGIG (reference sequence). The CDR3 consists of 13 residues. Trimming stripped 5 bases from V and 7 bases from J, with 17 bases between. CDR3: CAWDAQGYAGYTF. For the CDR3, the DNA is TGTGCCTGGGATGCTCAGGGATACGCTGGCTACACCTTC.

The chain uses TRBV7-2 and TRBJ1-2; D remains ambiguous. The CDR3 is 14 amino acids. CDR1 is SGHTA and CDR2 is FQGNSA in the germline V gene. With 3 bases removed from V and 8 bases from J, the gap between germline ends came to 16 bases. The CDR3 spells CASSLTGDLEGYTF. CDR3 nucleotide sequence: TGTGCCAGCAGCTTGACTGGAGACCTGGAGGGCTACACCTTC.

The CDR3 sequence is CATSALAGNNEQFF. The DNA for the CDR3 is TGTGCCACCAGTGCCCTAGCGGGGAATAATGAGCAGTTCTTC. The chain employs TRBV24-1 and TRBJ2-1; 9 nucleotides align to TRBD2. The CDR3 is 14 residues long. Unmatched junction bases numbered 5, after V lost 5 bases and J lost 7 bases. Germline V lookup: CDR1 KGHDR, CDR2 SFDVKD.

The gene calls are TRBV7-2 and TRBJ2-6; the match to TRBD2 covers 7 bases. Per germline, CDR1 SGHTA and CDR2 FQGNSA. The CDR3 covers 17 residues. The V segment lost 3 bases and the J segment 2 bases; nucleotides outside the gene matches: 7. CDR3 bases: TGTGCCAGCAGCTTGTTTTGGGAGGGGCCTGGGGCCAACGTCCTGACTTTC. The encoded protein is CASSLFWEGPGANVLTF.